Described below is a single TCR beta chain sequence and its context. What this receptor recognizes is not known. No much larger clone is present one base from it, and per-base qualities are unavailable. Based on the germline V gene, the CDR1 and CDR2 sequences are KGHSH and LQKENI. Relative to germline, V is 3 bases shorter and J is 4 bases shorter, with 15 bases between their ends. Taken from cysteine to phenylalanine, the CDR3 has 16 residues. Only the CDR3 portion is preserved as DNA: 48 bases, with reading frame beginning at the first base. The time point label of this sample denotes: baseline before first vaccination. The vaccinee samples were drawn from two UK trials, COV001 and COV002, one of which was a single-blind randomized controlled phase 2/3 trial testing AZD1222 (ChAdOx1 nCoV-19) in healthy adults. For TCRbeta chain sequencing, PBMC samples were collected from trial participants at day 0 and at day 28 after the second dose.

The data were taken from a study of T cell responses to AZD1222 COVID-19 vaccine (dated by TCRdb to the early 2020s). In the study overall: AZD1222 recipients whose second dose came at about 4 weeks and those whose second dose came at about 12 weeks were combined into one group, since spike-specific TCR depth and breadth did not differ between the two schedules. A total of about 230 trial participants underwent TCR sequencing, of whom 200 to 220 received two doses of AZD1222 and some 25 received two doses of the MenACWY control vaccine. Trial participants were enrolled by age into subgroups of 18-55, 56-69 and 70-plus years, and around 150, 28 and 57 TCR-sequenced participants, respectively, were included in these subgroups.

The CDR3 regions of human TCRbeta chains were subjected to immunosequencing. On the authors' methods: Repertoire TCRs were matched against a reference library of SARS-CoV-2-specific TCRs generated with the MIRA antigen-specificity platform. Breadth was defined as the fraction of unique TCRs that were SARS-CoV-2-associated, and depth was defined as the fraction of total T cells that were SARS-CoV-2-associated. Each spike-specific TCR was assigned to its reactive spike region and to a CD4 or CD8 class using the MIRA data. Log10-transformed breadth and depth values were compared by one-way ANOVA with Sidak's multiple comparisons tests. TCRdb took over this immuneACCESS table, retaining in-frame rearrangements with V and J assigned. Such tables are incomplete; in checked studies, under half of the missing clones stem from an unresolved V gene, and the remainder is unexplained. The DNA gave D and trimming, while V, J and clone size come from that table. The sample table shows about 130,000 clones, and roughly 90% are seen once. Together, the top ten hold 1.5% to 2% of the sample.

What the work shows at the level of the full study, not this receptor alone: Conclusions about previously exposed vaccinees were limited because only a handful of AZD1222 recipients were SARS-CoV-2 seropositive at baseline. Most participants were white British and females outnumbered males, and the authors suggested that clonal diversity may have been underestimated. Nearly half of unique spike-specific TCRs reportedly recognized epitopes outside regions mutated in the B.1.351 and B.1.1.7 variants. The vaccine-associated CD4 TCRs covered the entire spike protein, and the dominant responses fell in regions 160-218 and 743-854. In the small 56-69-year group, the increase in depth fell short of significance, most likely because of low power. Because no day 14 peak-response samples were available, the repertoires could be characterized only after the peak T cell response. After two AZD1222 doses, spike-specific TCR breadth and depth were significantly higher than at day 0 and than in MenACWY recipients.

The chain joins TRBV18 to TRBJ2-2, with a weak D call of TRBD2 (6 bases match). The sequence derives from an adult in good health. The sequenced sample was peripheral blood, obtained on day 0 of AZD1222 vaccination. At the DNA level, the sequence is TGTGCCAGCTCACCCATAACCGGGGGAAGCACCGGGGAGCTGTTTTTT. Its translation is CASSPITGGSTGELFF.